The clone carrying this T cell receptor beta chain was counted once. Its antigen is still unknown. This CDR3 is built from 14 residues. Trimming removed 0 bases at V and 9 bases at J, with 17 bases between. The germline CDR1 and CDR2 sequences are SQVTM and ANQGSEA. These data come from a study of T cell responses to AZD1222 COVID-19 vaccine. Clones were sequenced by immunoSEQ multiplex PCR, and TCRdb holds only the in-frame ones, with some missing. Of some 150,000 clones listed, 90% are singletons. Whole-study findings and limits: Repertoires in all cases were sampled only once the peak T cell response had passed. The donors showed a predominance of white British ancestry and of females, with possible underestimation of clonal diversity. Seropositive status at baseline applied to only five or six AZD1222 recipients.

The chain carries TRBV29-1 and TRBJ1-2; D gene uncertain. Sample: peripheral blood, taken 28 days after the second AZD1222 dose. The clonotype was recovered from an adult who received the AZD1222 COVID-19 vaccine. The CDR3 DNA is TGCAGCGTTGAAGATCACACCAGCTACCCTAGCTACACCTTC. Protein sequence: CSVEDHTSYPSYTF.